The rows below give T cell receptor beta chains drawn from one sample of a study of response to subunit inactivated influenza vaccine. Each CDR3 protein is one row after TCRdb ran MiXCR on the RT-PCR reads. The table shows some 500,000 distinct CDR3 sequences, with around 25% occurring only once. Sequenced here: CD4+ T cells sorted from PBMCs, sampled about 5 days after vaccination. The receptors here all came from a man aged 50 to 60 who received an inactivated influenza vaccine. Each CDR3 is given with its conserved first and last residue. Fields, in order: J gene, V gene, clone size, D gene, CDR3 DNA, CDR3 protein. D genes are given only for firm matches. Clone size is stated in some rows and not others, as once, few, many or a class when expanded.

j_call: TRBJ1-1
v_call: TRBV6-2/TRBV6-3
clone_size: -
d_call: -
cdr3_nt: TGTGCCAGCAGTTACGTTGATGGTACTGAAGCTTTCTTT
cdr3_aa: CASSYVDGTEAFF

j_call: TRBJ1-1
v_call: TRBV5-5
clone_size: -
d_call: -
cdr3_nt: TGTGCCAGCAGCTTCGGGGCTGGTGAAGCTTTCTTT
cdr3_aa: CASSFGAGEAFF

j_call: TRBJ2-5
v_call: TRBV24-1
clone_size: few
d_call: -
cdr3_nt: TGTGCCACCAGTGGAGGTGGGGAGACCCAGTACTTC
cdr3_aa: CATSGGGETQYF

j_call: TRBJ2-3
v_call: TRBV4-3
clone_size: few
d_call: TRBD2
cdr3_nt: TGCGCCAGCAGCCAAGAGGCCCTAGCGGGCACAGATACGCAGTATTTT
cdr3_aa: CASSQEALAGTDTQYF

j_call: TRBJ2-1
v_call: TRBV27
clone_size: many
d_call: -
cdr3_nt: TGTGCCAGCAGTGCCACAGGATACAATGAGCAGTTCTTC
cdr3_aa: CASSATGYNEQFF

j_call: TRBJ2-7
v_call: TRBV28
clone_size: -
d_call: -
cdr3_nt: TGTGCCAGCAGTTCTCCCCTTAACTACGAGCAGTACTTC
cdr3_aa: CASSSPLNYEQYF

j_call: TRBJ2-1
v_call: TRBV20-1
clone_size: -
d_call: -
cdr3_nt: TGCAGTGCTAGAAGGTGGGGGAGGGGGTTCGAGAATGAGCAGTTCTTC
cdr3_aa: CSARRWGRGFENEQFF

j_call: TRBJ2-1
v_call: TRBV20-1
clone_size: -
d_call: -
cdr3_nt: TGCAGTGCTAGGGGGACCAGCCTCTACAATGAGCAGTTCTTC
cdr3_aa: CSARGTSLYNEQFF

j_call: TRBJ2-1
v_call: TRBV19
clone_size: few
d_call: -
cdr3_nt: TGTGCCAGTAGTAAACTGGACAGAAATGAGCAGTTCTTC
cdr3_aa: CASSKLDRNEQFF

j_call: TRBJ1-1
v_call: TRBV12-3/TRBV12-4
clone_size: -
d_call: -
cdr3_nt: TGTGCCAGCAGTTTAGGGGGAAGGGTGATGAACACTGAAGCTTTCTTT
cdr3_aa: CASSLGGRVMNTEAFF

j_call: TRBJ2-6
v_call: TRBV10-3
clone_size: few
d_call: -
cdr3_nt: TGTGCCATCAGTGAAGGGGCCAACGTCCTGACTTTC
cdr3_aa: CAISEGANVLTF

j_call: TRBJ2-7
v_call: TRBV3-1
clone_size: few
d_call: TRBD1
cdr3_nt: TGTGCCAGCAGCCTTCTCGGGACAGGCCTTTCCTACGAGCAGTACTTC
cdr3_aa: CASSLLGTGLSYEQYF

j_call: TRBJ2-3
v_call: TRBV12-3/TRBV12-4
clone_size: few
d_call: -
cdr3_nt: TGTGCCAGCAGCCCGGGTCCAGCCAGCACAGATACGCAGTATTTT
cdr3_aa: CASSPGPASTDTQYF

j_call: TRBJ2-7
v_call: TRBV5-1
clone_size: -
d_call: -
cdr3_nt: TGCGCCAGCAGCTTGATGGAGTGGAAGTTCTCCTACGAGCAGTACTTC
cdr3_aa: CASSLMEWKFSYEQYF

j_call: TRBJ1-2
v_call: TRBV20-1
clone_size: few
d_call: -
cdr3_nt: TGCAGTGCTAGAGATTGGGCAGGGCCAGGCTATGGCTACACCTTC
cdr3_aa: CSARDWAGPGYGYTF

j_call: TRBJ2-5
v_call: TRBV9
clone_size: -
d_call: TRBD2
cdr3_nt: TGTGCCAGCAGCCCAGGACTAGCTTTCCAAGAGACCCAGTACTTC
cdr3_aa: CASSPGLAFQETQYF

j_call: TRBJ1-1
v_call: TRBV7-2
clone_size: -
d_call: -
cdr3_nt: TGTGCCAGCAGCTTAGCAAGACAGCGCGCTTTCTTT
cdr3_aa: CASSLARQRAFF

j_call: TRBJ1-6
v_call: TRBV7-2
clone_size: -
d_call: -
cdr3_nt: TGTGCCAGCAGCTTTGAGAGGACAACCGATTTACCCCTCCACTTT
cdr3_aa: CASSFERTTDLPLHF

j_call: TRBJ1-2
v_call: TRBV21-1
clone_size: -
d_call: -
cdr3_nt: TGTGCCAGCAGCGATGGCAGGACTAGCTACACCTTC
cdr3_aa: CASSDGRTSYTF

j_call: TRBJ2-1
v_call: TRBV21-1
clone_size: few
d_call: -
cdr3_nt: TGTGCCAGCACCAACAACCCTCAACCTAGGAGCGGGAGGTTTGTTTACAATGAGCAGTTCTTC
cdr3_aa: CASTNNPQPRSGRFVYNEQFF

j_call: TRBJ2-7
v_call: TRBV2
clone_size: -
d_call: -
cdr3_nt: TGTGCCAGCGGCAAGTCCCCCTACGAGCAGTACTTC
cdr3_aa: CASGKSPYEQYF

j_call: TRBJ2-1
v_call: TRBV29-1
clone_size: -
d_call: TRBD2
cdr3_nt: TGCAGCGGCCTTGGGGTGCCAGCGGGAGATTTCAATGAGCAGTTCTTC
cdr3_aa: CSGLGVPAGDFNEQFF

j_call: TRBJ1-3
v_call: TRBV12-3/TRBV12-4
clone_size: few
d_call: -
cdr3_nt: TGTGCCAGCAGTTACTGGGTTCACTCTGGAAACACCATATATTTT
cdr3_aa: CASSYWVHSGNTIYF

j_call: TRBJ2-1
v_call: TRBV11-2
clone_size: few
d_call: TRBD2
cdr3_nt: TGTGCCAGCAGCTCACACCCCGTGGGACTAGCTACCAATGAGCAGTTCTTC
cdr3_aa: CASSSHPVGLATNEQFF

j_call: TRBJ2-1
v_call: TRBV3-1
clone_size: few
d_call: -
cdr3_nt: TGTGCCAGCAGCCAATACGGGAGTCACAATGAGCAGTTCTTC
cdr3_aa: CASSQYGSHNEQFF

j_call: TRBJ2-7
v_call: TRBV24-1
clone_size: -
d_call: -
cdr3_nt: TGTGGACAAGGGGTTAGGGCCTACGAGCAGTGCTTC
cdr3_aa: CGQGVRAYEQCF

j_call: TRBJ2-7
v_call: TRBV20-1
clone_size: -
d_call: -
cdr3_nt: TGCAGTGCTAGACTCCTAGCGTTTGGCGAGCAGTACTTC
cdr3_aa: CSARLLAFGEQYF

j_call: TRBJ1-2
v_call: TRBV20-1
clone_size: few
d_call: TRBD1
cdr3_nt: TGCAGTGCTAGGGGTCGGACAGGGAACTATGGCTACACCTTC
cdr3_aa: CSARGRTGNYGYTF

j_call: TRBJ2-2
v_call: TRBV10-3
clone_size: few
d_call: TRBD2
cdr3_nt: TGTGCCATCAGTGGCCTAGCGGGAGAAACCGGGGAGCTGTTTTTT
cdr3_aa: CAISGLAGETGELFF

j_call: TRBJ2-1
v_call: TRBV30
clone_size: -
d_call: -
cdr3_nt: TGTGCCTGGAGTGACTGGTACAGGCGAAATGAGCAGTTCTTC
cdr3_aa: CAWSDWYRRNEQFF